This T cell receptor beta chain stems from a study of shared clonotypes between healthy human individuals. Terminally differentiated effector memory CD45RA+ cells were left out of the naive CD8 fraction, which was CD45RO-negative and positively selected for CCR7. This table comes from immunoSEQ multiplex PCR, and its TCRdb copy is limited to in-frame clones, with some not included. Among roughly 2,000,000 clones, just over 90% were seen once, and the ten largest hold about 1.6%. This CDR3 spans 13 amino acids. The V end lost 0 bases, the J end lost 5 bases, and 7 bases lay between the germline ends. CDR1 LGHNA and CDR2 YNFKEQ come from the germline V gene.

The clonotype was recovered from a man between 18 and 29 years old in good health. Some clones in this sample may be carry-over from other donors' samples. Sequences were obtained from naive CD8+ T cells from PBMCs. The chain couples TRBV4-2 to TRBJ2-5; no firm D call. The CDR3 region is CASSQDLWETQYF. Here the CDR3 DNA reads TGTGCCAGCAGCCAAGATCTCTGGGAGACCCAGTACTTC.